These T cell receptor beta chains were read from a single sample in a study of T cells in Graves' hyperthyroidism and ophthalmopathy. From the multiplex PCR reads, TCRdb called clonotypes with MiXCR, one entry per CDR3 protein. Among about 640,000 distinct CDR3 sequences listed, about 20% were seen once. Sequenced: blood. The source is a young man with Graves' ophthalmopathy. Each CDR3 is given with its conserved first and last residue. The order of the fields is CDR3 DNA, CDR3 protein, J gene, V gene, clone size, CDR3 length, D gene. A D gene is named only where the DNA matches it firmly. Only some rows state a clone size, as once, few, many or a class for expanded clones.

cdr3_nt: TGTGCCAGCAGTGGGGACAGGGGGTACTCACCCCTCCACTTT; cdr3_aa: CASSGDRGYSPLHF; j_call: TRBJ1-6; v_call: TRBV27; clone_size: few; cdr3_length: 14; d_call: TRBD1
cdr3_nt: TGTGCCAGCAGTGGTTCCGGGATAGATACGCAGTATTTT; cdr3_aa: CASSGSGIDTQYF; j_call: TRBJ2-3; v_call: TRBV7-2; clone_size: few; cdr3_length: 13; d_call: NA
cdr3_nt: TGTGCCAGCAGCTTAGCCGGGAACATGAACACTGAAGCTTTCTTT; cdr3_aa: CASSLAGNMNTEAFF; j_call: TRBJ1-1; v_call: TRBV5-6; clone_size: NA; cdr3_length: 15; d_call: NA
cdr3_nt: TGTGCCAGCCGAGCAATAGAGACCCACAATGAGCAGTTCTTC; cdr3_aa: CASRAIETHNEQFF; j_call: TRBJ2-1; v_call: TRBV6-2/TRBV6-3; clone_size: NA; cdr3_length: 14; d_call: NA
cdr3_nt: TGTGCCAGCAGCCAGGGACAGGGGGCGTTTCGTGAGCAGTACTTC; cdr3_aa: CASSQGQGAFREQYF; j_call: TRBJ2-7; v_call: TRBV28; clone_size: many; cdr3_length: 15; d_call: TRBD1
cdr3_nt: TGTGCCAGCAGTTTCTTTCCCGGGACAGCCGGCTCTGGGGCCAACGTCCTGACTTTC; cdr3_aa: CASSFFPGTAGSGANVLTF; j_call: TRBJ2-6; v_call: TRBV28; clone_size: few; cdr3_length: 19; d_call: TRBD1
cdr3_nt: TGTGCCATCAGTGAGTCGGAGGATGAGCAGTTCTTC; cdr3_aa: CAISESEDEQFF; j_call: TRBJ2-1; v_call: TRBV10-3; clone_size: NA; cdr3_length: 12; d_call: NA
cdr3_nt: TGTGCCAGTAGTATAGTGGGGAGTGGACAGCTCCAAGAGACCCAGTACTTC; cdr3_aa: CASSIVGSGQLQETQYF; j_call: TRBJ2-5; v_call: TRBV19; clone_size: few; cdr3_length: 17; d_call: NA
cdr3_nt: TGTGCCAGCAGTGAAGCGTGGGCGGGGAATTCACCCCTCCACTTT; cdr3_aa: CASSEAWAGNSPLHF; j_call: TRBJ1-6; v_call: TRBV6-1; clone_size: NA; cdr3_length: 15; d_call: NA
cdr3_nt: TGTGCCAGCACCTACGAGGCCCCATGGGAGACCCAGTACTTC; cdr3_aa: CASTYEAPWETQYF; j_call: TRBJ2-5; v_call: TRBV28; clone_size: many; cdr3_length: 14; d_call: NA
cdr3_nt: TGTGCCAGCAGACAGAGCTCCTATAATTCACCCCTCCACTTT; cdr3_aa: CASRQSSYNSPLHF; j_call: TRBJ1-6; v_call: TRBV28; clone_size: few; cdr3_length: 14; d_call: NA
cdr3_nt: TGTGCCATCAGTGAGTCGGGGCCGGGGACTAGCGGGAGGACAGATACGCAGTATTTT; cdr3_aa: CAISESGPGTSGRTDTQYF; j_call: TRBJ2-3; v_call: TRBV10-3; clone_size: many; cdr3_length: 19; d_call: TRBD2
cdr3_nt: TGCAGTGCTAGAGATCGGGGCAGCCGCACAGATACGCAGTATTTT; cdr3_aa: CSARDRGSRTDTQYF; j_call: TRBJ2-3; v_call: TRBV20-1; clone_size: NA; cdr3_length: 15; d_call: NA
cdr3_nt: TGCGCCAGCAGCCAAGTTTTAGCGGGAGAAGATGAGCAGTTCTTC; cdr3_aa: CASSQVLAGEDEQFF; j_call: TRBJ2-1; v_call: TRBV4-1; clone_size: NA; cdr3_length: 15; d_call: TRBD2
cdr3_nt: TGTGCCAGCAGTATTACAGGGGGGGCGACCTACGAGCAGTACTTC; cdr3_aa: CASSITGGATYEQYF; j_call: TRBJ2-7; v_call: TRBV28; clone_size: many; cdr3_length: 15; d_call: NA
cdr3_nt: TGTGCCAGCAGCTTAGTCGGTCTAGGGGTCGATGAGCAGTTCTTC; cdr3_aa: CASSLVGLGVDEQFF; j_call: TRBJ2-1; v_call: TRBV7-6; clone_size: once; cdr3_length: 15; d_call: NA
cdr3_nt: TGTGCCAGCTTCCAGGCGGGGGACTATGGCTACACCTTC; cdr3_aa: CASFQAGDYGYTF; j_call: TRBJ1-2; v_call: TRBV28; clone_size: many; cdr3_length: 13; d_call: NA
cdr3_nt: TGCGCCAGCAGCCAAGAACCACCATCAACTAATGAAAAACTGTTTTTT; cdr3_aa: CASSQEPPSTNEKLFF; j_call: TRBJ1-4; v_call: TRBV4-1; clone_size: once; cdr3_length: 16; d_call: NA
cdr3_nt: TGTGCCAGCAGCTTCTCGTCTGGGGTATACAATGAGCAGTTCTTC; cdr3_aa: CASSFSSGVYNEQFF; j_call: TRBJ2-1; v_call: TRBV7-3; clone_size: few; cdr3_length: 15; d_call: NA
cdr3_nt: TGCGCCAGCAGCCAAATGGGTCCAGGAACAGATACGCAGTATTTT; cdr3_aa: CASSQMGPGTDTQYF; j_call: TRBJ2-3; v_call: TRBV4-1; clone_size: NA; cdr3_length: 15; d_call: NA
cdr3_nt: TGCAGTGCTGGGACAGGGAGGAACCCTGAAGCTTTCTTT; cdr3_aa: CSAGTGRNPEAFF; j_call: TRBJ1-1; v_call: TRBV20-1; clone_size: many; cdr3_length: 13; d_call: TRBD1
cdr3_nt: TGTGCCAGCAGTGGGGACAGGGCGGGCCAGCCCCAGCATTTT; cdr3_aa: CASSGDRAGQPQHF; j_call: TRBJ1-5; v_call: TRBV6-1; clone_size: few; cdr3_length: 14; d_call: TRBD1
cdr3_nt: TGTGCCAGCTCACCTGCCGGGACAGGGGTGCCAGATACGCAGTATTTT; cdr3_aa: CASSPAGTGVPDTQYF; j_call: TRBJ2-3; v_call: TRBV18; clone_size: many; cdr3_length: 16; d_call: TRBD1
cdr3_nt: TGTGCCAGCAGTCCTCAACAGGGGTTTTACACTGAAGCTTTCTTT; cdr3_aa: CASSPQQGFYTEAFF; j_call: TRBJ1-1; v_call: TRBV28; clone_size: NA; cdr3_length: 15; d_call: TRBD1
cdr3_nt: TGTGCCAGCAGTTCTCCGGGACACCAGAACACTGAAGCTTTCTTT; cdr3_aa: CASSSPGHQNTEAFF; j_call: TRBJ1-1; v_call: TRBV12-3/TRBV12-4; clone_size: many; cdr3_length: 15; d_call: NA
cdr3_nt: TGTGCCAGCAGTCTGACAGCTCTCTCCTACGAGCAGTACTTC; cdr3_aa: CASSLTALSYEQYF; j_call: TRBJ2-7; v_call: TRBV27; clone_size: many; cdr3_length: 14; d_call: NA
cdr3_nt: TGCAGTGCTCCGGGACCCCTTTACAATGAGCAGTTCTTC; cdr3_aa: CSAPGPLYNEQFF; j_call: TRBJ2-1; v_call: TRBV20-1; clone_size: once; cdr3_length: 13; d_call: NA
cdr3_nt: TGCAGTGCTAGAGGCAGGAACGGACGCACCTCACAAGAGACCCAGTACTTC; cdr3_aa: CSARGRNGRTSQETQYF; j_call: TRBJ2-5; v_call: TRBV20-1; clone_size: many; cdr3_length: 17; d_call: NA
cdr3_nt: TGTGCCAGCAGCTTACGTGCCGGGTCGTATCGCTACAATGAGCAGTTCTTC; cdr3_aa: CASSLRAGSYRYNEQFF; j_call: TRBJ2-1; v_call: TRBV7-8; clone_size: NA; cdr3_length: 17; d_call: NA
cdr3_nt: TGTGCCAGCAGCCAGAGACAGGCGGTACGCTCAGATACGCAGTATTTT; cdr3_aa: CASSQRQAVRSDTQYF; j_call: TRBJ2-3; v_call: TRBV7-8; clone_size: NA; cdr3_length: 16; d_call: NA
cdr3_nt: TGTGCCAGTAGTGGGACACAGTATAGCAATCAGCCCCAGCATTTT; cdr3_aa: CASSGTQYSNQPQHF; j_call: TRBJ1-5; v_call: TRBV19; clone_size: NA; cdr3_length: 15; d_call: NA
cdr3_nt: TGTACCAGCCGTCATTATAGCAATCAGCCCCAGCATTTT; cdr3_aa: CTSRHYSNQPQHF; j_call: TRBJ1-5; v_call: TRBV28; clone_size: NA; cdr3_length: 13; d_call: NA
cdr3_nt: TGTGCCAGCAGCGTAAGAGAGGCCACCTCACCCCTCCACTTT; cdr3_aa: CASSVREATSPLHF; j_call: TRBJ1-6; v_call: TRBV9; clone_size: NA; cdr3_length: 14; d_call: NA
cdr3_nt: TGTGCCAGCAGCTCGATGACAGGGCAGGGGCAGTACTTC; cdr3_aa: CASSSMTGQGQYF; j_call: TRBJ2-7; v_call: TRBV13; clone_size: NA; cdr3_length: 13; d_call: TRBD1
cdr3_nt: TGTGCCAGCTCACCATCTTTTAAGCTTTACGAGCAGTACTTC; cdr3_aa: CASSPSFKLYEQYF; j_call: TRBJ2-7; v_call: TRBV18; clone_size: few; cdr3_length: 14; d_call: NA
cdr3_nt: TGTGCCAGTAGTATGCTTGGGGCCGGATACGAAAAACTGTTTTTT; cdr3_aa: CASSMLGAGYEKLFF; j_call: TRBJ1-4; v_call: TRBV19; clone_size: NA; cdr3_length: 15; d_call: NA
cdr3_nt: TGTGCCAGCAGTCGGGCCGGGGGGAGCGCAGATACGCAGTATTTT; cdr3_aa: CASSRAGGSADTQYF; j_call: TRBJ2-3; v_call: TRBV27; clone_size: NA; cdr3_length: 15; d_call: TRBD2
cdr3_nt: TGTGCCAGCAGCTTAGGACTAGCGGGAGTGGGATACACCGGGGAGCTGTTTTTT; cdr3_aa: CASSLGLAGVGYTGELFF; j_call: TRBJ2-2; v_call: TRBV11-2; clone_size: NA; cdr3_length: 18; d_call: TRBD2
cdr3_nt: TGTGCCAGCAGTTACCCTAAAACAGGAGGACCAACCTACGAGCAGTACTTC; cdr3_aa: CASSYPKTGGPTYEQYF; j_call: TRBJ2-7; v_call: TRBV6-5; clone_size: many; cdr3_length: 17; d_call: NA
cdr3_nt: TGTGCCAGCAGTTTATACACCACGGAAACTAATGAAAAACTGTTTTTT; cdr3_aa: CASSLYTTETNEKLFF; j_call: TRBJ1-4; v_call: TRBV28; clone_size: many; cdr3_length: 16; d_call: NA
cdr3_nt: TGTGCCAGCAGCCAAATCCCTAGAAACTACGAGCAGTACTTC; cdr3_aa: CASSQIPRNYEQYF; j_call: TRBJ2-7; v_call: TRBV3-1; clone_size: many; cdr3_length: 14; d_call: NA
cdr3_nt: TGTGCCAGCAGCTTTACAGCAAACCAAGAGACCCAGTACTTC; cdr3_aa: CASSFTANQETQYF; j_call: TRBJ2-5; v_call: TRBV5-8; clone_size: few; cdr3_length: 14; d_call: NA
cdr3_nt: TGTGCCAGCAGCTTGGGGGCAGGGGCAGTAGACTATGGCTACACCTTC; cdr3_aa: CASSLGAGAVDYGYTF; j_call: TRBJ1-2; v_call: TRBV5-5; clone_size: NA; cdr3_length: 16; d_call: NA
cdr3_nt: TGTGCCAGCGAAGATAGCGGGGGAAAAAATGAGCAGTTCTTC; cdr3_aa: CASEDSGGKNEQFF; j_call: TRBJ2-1; v_call: TRBV12-3/TRBV12-4; clone_size: few; cdr3_length: 14; d_call: TRBD2
cdr3_nt: TGTGCCAGCAGCTTATGGGGGCGAAAGGACACTGAAGCTTTCTTT; cdr3_aa: CASSLWGRKDTEAFF; j_call: TRBJ1-1; v_call: TRBV7-3; clone_size: many; cdr3_length: 15; d_call: NA
cdr3_nt: TGTGCCAGCAGCCAAGTACGGGAGTTAGGGAATGAGCAGTTCTTC; cdr3_aa: CASSQVRELGNEQFF; j_call: TRBJ2-1; v_call: TRBV4-2; clone_size: NA; cdr3_length: 15; d_call: NA
cdr3_nt: TGTGCCAGCAGTAAAGGACTAGCGGGAACCGGGGAGCTGTTTTTT; cdr3_aa: CASSKGLAGTGELFF; j_call: TRBJ2-2; v_call: TRBV28; clone_size: NA; cdr3_length: 15; d_call: TRBD2
cdr3_nt: TGTGCCAGCAGTTACTTCACAGGGCTGGGACTAGCGGAAGGGTATAAGAATGAGCAGTTCTTC; cdr3_aa: CASSYFTGLGLAEGYKNEQFF; j_call: TRBJ2-1; v_call: TRBV6-2/TRBV6-3; clone_size: NA; cdr3_length: 21; d_call: TRBD2
cdr3_nt: TGTGCCAGCAGCTGGGCGGACAGACCCACAGATACGCAGTATTTT; cdr3_aa: CASSWADRPTDTQYF; j_call: TRBJ2-3; v_call: TRBV5-5; clone_size: NA; cdr3_length: 15; d_call: NA
cdr3_nt: TGTGCCAGCAGCGTAGATTTTGGGACCGGGGAGCTGTTTTTT; cdr3_aa: CASSVDFGTGELFF; j_call: TRBJ2-2; v_call: TRBV9; clone_size: NA; cdr3_length: 14; d_call: NA
cdr3_nt: TGTGCCAGCAGTTCCTGGAATGAGCAGTTCTTC; cdr3_aa: CASSSWNEQFF; j_call: TRBJ2-1; v_call: TRBV6-2/TRBV6-3; clone_size: NA; cdr3_length: 11; d_call: NA
cdr3_nt: TGTGCCAGCAGCTTGGAAGGCCCACGTCGGTATTTT; cdr3_aa: CASSLEGPRRYF; j_call: TRBJ2-3; v_call: TRBV5-6; clone_size: once; cdr3_length: 12; d_call: NA
cdr3_nt: TGTGCCAGCAGTCTACAGGGGGATGATTCACCCCTCCACTTT; cdr3_aa: CASSLQGDDSPLHF; j_call: TRBJ1-6; v_call: TRBV3-1; clone_size: many; cdr3_length: 14; d_call: TRBD1
cdr3_nt: TGTGCCATCCAGGACGCGAACACCGGGGAGCTGTTTTTT; cdr3_aa: CAIQDANTGELFF; j_call: TRBJ2-2; v_call: TRBV6-2/TRBV6-3; clone_size: NA; cdr3_length: 13; d_call: NA
cdr3_nt: TGTGCCGGAGGGTTGGCAGGATATGGCTACACCTTC; cdr3_aa: CAGGLAGYGYTF; j_call: TRBJ1-2; v_call: TRBV6-1; clone_size: NA; cdr3_length: 12; d_call: NA